A few counts support the clone carrying this T cell receptor (beta chain). Its antigen is unidentified. Described treatment: approximately 11-day PBMC culture with coronavirus spike peptide pools or control peptides (ViraFEST assay). An Oncomine TCR Beta short-read assay was used to sequence the DNA from cultured CD4+ T cells. Genomic DNA was isolated from cultured CD4+ T cells. Each CDR3 protein gets one entry after TCRdb re-called the PCR reads with MiXCR. This table holds under 20,000 distinct CDR3 sequences, approximately 42% found once. This CDR3 has 15 amino acids. The V and J ends lost 5 bases and 4 bases respectively, with 15 bases between them. Per the germline V gene, CDR1 is SGHVS and CDR2 is FQNEAQ. This entry comes from a study of vaccination and CD4 T cells after COVID-19. Study-wide context: Either a CEFX pool, an HIV-1 Nef pool, or no peptide was added to control cultures.

Study results and caveats: Sampling was limited to relatively few convalescent patients, with no early post-infection timepoints studied. Looking at convalescent patients, a median around 86% of reactive clones were present only post-vaccination.

The chain joins TRBV7-8 to TRBJ1-5; perhaps TRBD1 as D (5 bases). Sequenced material: CD4+ T cells from blood, cultured in vitro, taken before SARS-CoV-2 vaccination. The clonotype comes from a human donor who had recovered from COVID-19. The CDR3 protein is CASSPVRAANQPQHF. The CDR3 nucleotides are TGTGCCAGCAGCCCGGTCAGGGCGGCAAATCAGCCCCAGCATTTT.